The 9 T cell receptor beta chains below were found in one sample sequenced in a study of T-cell memory formation after mild COVID-19. TCRdb recomputed calls from the 5' RACE reads with MiXCR, one row per CDR3 protein. Of more than 75,000 distinct CDR3 sequences in the sample, nearly 25% are singletons; the top ten hold under 55%. Specimen: PBMCs or a T cell subset sorted from them (not recorded which). The receptor source for this set is a young man who had mild COVID-19 (a few samples of this study predate the infection). Cell type and time point are not known.

J is TRBJ2-2 and V is TRBV24-1; 13 nucleotides line up with TRBD2. The V and J ends lost 7 bases and 4 bases, in that order; junction bases with no gene match: 5. The CDR3 runs to 16 residues. Germline assignment: CDR1 KGHDR and CDR2 SFDVKD. CDR3 DNA sequence: TGTGCCACCAGAGCCGGGACTAGCGGGATCACCGGGGAGCTGTTTTTT. Translated: CATRAGTSGITGELFF.

The chain uses TRBV5-1 and TRBJ1-1, with D maybe TRBD1 (5 bases). Germline CDR1 and CDR2: SGHRS and YFSETQ. Trimming removed 4 bases from V and 4 bases from J, with 8 bases in between. There are 12 residues in the CDR3. The DNA for the CDR3 is TGCGCCAGCAGCGACGGGGGCACTGAAGCTTTCTTT. It is translated as CASSDGGTEAFF.

The J gene is TRBJ2-7, the V gene TRBV2; the D gene is possibly TRBD1 (5 bases). The CDR3 has 13 amino acids. CDR1 SNHLY and CDR2 FYNNEI come from the germline V gene. Trimming cost V 6 bases and J 7 bases, with 16 bases left between them. Here the CDR3 reads CASRALTALEQYF. Written as DNA, the CDR3 is TGTGCCAGCAGGGCGCTGACAGCTCTTGAGCAGTACTTC.

This rearrangement joins TRBV7-6 to TRBJ2-5; a weak D match, TRBD1 (6 bases). CDR1 SGHVS and CDR2 FNYEAQ come from the germline V gene. V dropped 5 bases and J dropped 1 base, with 11 bases sitting between them. The length of the CDR3 is 14 residues. The CDR3 spells CASSPRDTQETQYF. The CDR3 bases are TGTGCCAGCAGCCCAAGGGACACCCAAGAGACCCAGTACTTC.

This clonotype was observed a handful of times. The V call is TRBV5-1, the J call TRBJ1-5, with TRBD1 as a possible D gene (6 bases). V was trimmed by 0 bases and J by 2 bases, leaving 6 bases between them. The germline V gene has CDR1 SGHRS and CDR2 YFSETQ. The CDR3 is 14 residues long. CDR3 bases: TGCGCCAGCAGCTTGGCAGGGGGCAATCAGCCCCAGCATTTT. This sequence encodes CASSLAGGNQPQHF.

This clonotype was detected only a few times. V usage is TRBV6-1 and J usage is TRBJ2-7, with D possibly TRBD1 on 6 matching bases. Germline values: CDR1 MNHNS, CDR2 SASEGT. CDR3 length: 14 amino acids. Between the trimmed V and J ends, which lost 8 bases and 0 bases, there was a span of 14 bases. This CDR3 reads CASCKGEFSYEQYF. The CDR3 region has the DNA TGTGCCAGCTGTAAGGGGGAGTTCTCCTACGAGCAGTACTTC.

This chain joins TRBV20-1 and TRBJ2-1; 9 positions match TRBD1. From germline, CDR1 is DFQATT and CDR2 SNEGSKA (reference sequence). CDR3 length: 16 amino acids. V shed 0 bases, J shed 7 bases, and the junction held 10 bases outside the gene matches. CDR3 residues: CSAREIQGALANEQFF. The CDR3 DNA reads TGCAGTGCTAGAGAGATACAGGGGGCTCTTGCTAATGAGCAGTTCTTC.

This clonotype was detected only a few times. The genes are TRBV29-1 and TRBJ2-5; the D gene is possibly TRBD1 (6 bases). The V gene's germline CDR1 is SQVTM and CDR2 ANQGSEA. V shed 6 bases and J shed 1 base, with 12 bases lying between them. This CDR3 region has 13 residues. Here the CDR3 DNA reads TGCAGCGTGACGACAGGCCTCCAAGAGACCCAGTACTTC. Protein product: CSVTTGLQETQYF.

This sequence joins TRBV6-5 and TRBJ1-2, with 9 nucleotides matching TRBD1. This CDR3 is built from 14 residues. Unmatched junction bases numbered 8, after V lost 8 bases and J lost 4 bases. In germline, CDR1 is MNHEY, CDR2 SVGAGI. CDR3 coding DNA: TGTGCCAGCGCGGGGACAGGGAATGTCTATGGCTACACCTTC. Encoded protein: CASAGTGNVYGYTF.